This T cell receptor (beta chain) was observed in a study of blood T cell repertoires in COVID-19. Study as a whole: Donors in the United States, Italy and Spain gave samples during acute or convalescent COVID-19.

Method: immunoSEQ multiplex PCR; TCRdb's copy keeps in-frame clones and lacks some. The sample includes 130,000 to 150,000 clones, 79% seen only once; the top ten take about 3.6%. The sequence came from a man aged 60 to 75 with acute or convalescent COVID-19. Input material: peripheral blood.

CDR3 DNA: TGCAGCGTTGAGAGAGGGGGCTCGGGCAATGAGCAGTTCTTC. Translated, it gives CSVERGGSGNEQFF. V is TRBV29-1 and J is TRBJ2-1; 7 nucleotides line up with TRBD1. The CDR3 consists of 14 residues. Germline trimming cut 3 bases from V and 6 bases from J; bases unmatched to any gene: 8. In germline, CDR1 is SQVTM, CDR2 ANQGSEA.